This T cell receptor (beta chain) originates from a study of OX40 agonist ivuxolimab in advanced cancers. Study as a whole: Every 2 weeks, patients received ivuxolimab intravenously, dosed at 0.01 to 10 mg/kg. Subjects had a mean age of about 65 years, with a range of roughly 20 to 79; about 83% were male.

The CDR3 runs 19 residues. Trimming cost V 2 bases and J 9 bases; bases outside gene matches: 15. Germline V gene data show CDR1 as SGHDT and CDR2 as YYEEEE. Study-level findings and limits: Patients with a partial response at 0.1-3.0 mg/kg had among the lowest clonal expansion.

Repertoires were generated with immunoSEQ multiplex PCR, while TCRdb's copy carries only in-frame clones and drops some. The table has 66,000 or so clones, 70% to 80% seen once. Details on this clone: Its antigen is still unknown.

The gene calls are TRBV5-6 and TRBJ2-3, with TRBD2 matching over 16 bases. This specimen was CD4+ or CD8+ T cells sorted from blood, taken in a trial of the OX40 agonist ivuxolimab. This receptor was identified in an adult with an advanced solid tumor such as melanoma, head and neck, liver or kidney cancer. The CDR3: CASSLGTSGGGPSPLTQYF. DNA of the CDR3: TGTGCCAGCAGCTTAGGGACTAGCGGGGGGGGCCCCAGCCCTTTGACGCAGTATTTT.